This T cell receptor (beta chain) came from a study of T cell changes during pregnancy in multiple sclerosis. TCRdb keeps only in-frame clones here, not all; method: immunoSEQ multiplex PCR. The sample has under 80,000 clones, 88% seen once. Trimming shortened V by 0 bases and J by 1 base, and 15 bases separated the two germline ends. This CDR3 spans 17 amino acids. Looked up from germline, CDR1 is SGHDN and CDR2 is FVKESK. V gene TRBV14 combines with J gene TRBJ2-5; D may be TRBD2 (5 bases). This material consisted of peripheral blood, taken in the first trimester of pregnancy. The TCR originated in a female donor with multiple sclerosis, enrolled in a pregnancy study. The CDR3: CASSQEALGRGQETQYF. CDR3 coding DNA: TGTGCCAGCAGCCAAGAAGCTCTCGGACGGGGCCAAGAGACCCAGTACTTC.